Sequencing of this T cell receptor (beta chain) was carried out in a study of CD8+ T cells in alopecia areata. Study overall: Treatment with tofacitinib (6 to 18 months) was followed by 6 months off drug.

The CDR3 covers 17 residues. The ends lost 8 bases at V and 0 bases at J; junction bases unmatched: 8. In germline, CDR1 is SNHLY, CDR2 FYNNEI. Once RNA had been extracted, it was reverse transcribed into cDNA to act as the sequencing template. Produced via immunoSEQ multiplex PCR; TCRdb's table is partial and in-frame only. The sample contains around 200,000 clones, 50% to 70% of which appear only once. The gene calls are TRBV2 and TRBJ2-5; TRBD2 matches 14 bases. Sequenced material: CD4+ T cells sorted from blood, taken at week 0. The receptor was isolated from a human donor with alopecia areata. CDR3 protein: CASRTGLAGEHQETQYF. Written as DNA, the CDR3 is TGTGCCAGCCGCACGGGACTAGCGGGGGAACACCAAGAGACCCAGTACTTC.